This TCR beta chain was sequenced during a study of Ad26.COV2.S vaccination and SARS-CoV-2 variants. On the study more broadly: The Ad26.COV2.S arm of the COV1001 trial was where the donor was placed.

Only in-frame clones appear in the TCRdb table, and some are missing; sequencing was by immunoSEQ multiplex PCR. Of around 300,000 clones in the sample, roughly 90% were seen once. With respect to this clone: The antigen is unknown.

As to treatment: some 19 received Ad26.COV2.S at low or high dose, single or two shots; 5 received placebo; per-sample allocation not given. Specimens were obtained on day 63 following the first vaccine or placebo injection. Recruitment in Boston yielded a donor of adult age, 18-55 years. CDR1 is LNHDA, CDR2 SQIVND, per germline (reference sequence). Deletions cut 5 bases from V and 2 bases from J, with 12 bases between. This CDR3 spans 14 amino acids. General observations from the study: With respect to non-spike TCR breadth, vaccine and placebo recipients were similar. Assessments of TCR breadth and depth may have underestimated the total T cell responses.

This sequence joins TRBV19 and TRBJ1-1, with TRBD1 as a possible D gene (5 bases). This receptor was identified in a person aged 18 to 59 who received the Ad26.COV2.S COVID-19 vaccine or a placebo. The source was peripheral blood, collected in a trial of Ad26.COV2.S vaccine versus placebo. The CDR3 reads CASSAQVANTEAFF. As DNA, the CDR3 is TGTGCCAGTAGTGCACAGGTGGCTAACACTGAAGCTTTCTTT.